This TCR beta chain was observed in a study of cytomegalovirus exposure and HLA in healthy donors. In the study overall: When 398 donors were genotyped, more than 70% of them were found to fall in the Caucasian-associated ancestry cluster.

The CDR3 loop spans 13 amino acids. Trimming took off 5 bases at V and 8 bases at J, with 12 bases between the two ends. Germline-derived CDR1 and CDR2 are SGHTA and FQGTGA. Of note for this clone: Antigen specificity is unknown.

Study-level results: Researchers had no immune exposure information except CMV serostatus available.

In the PCR, 60 Vbeta and 13 Jbeta primers were used. This table comes from immunoSEQ multiplex PCR, and its TCRdb copy is limited to in-frame clones, with some not included. The sample has around 150,000 clones; 75% to 90% are singletons. The chain has TRBV7-3 and TRBJ1-4; no clear D. The sample taken for sequencing was PBMCs. The origin of this receptor is a man in his thirties or forties in good health and CMV-seronegative. This CDR3 reads CASSQNHGEKLFF. DNA of the CDR3: TGTGCCAGCAGCCAGAATCACGGGGAAAAACTGTTTTTT.